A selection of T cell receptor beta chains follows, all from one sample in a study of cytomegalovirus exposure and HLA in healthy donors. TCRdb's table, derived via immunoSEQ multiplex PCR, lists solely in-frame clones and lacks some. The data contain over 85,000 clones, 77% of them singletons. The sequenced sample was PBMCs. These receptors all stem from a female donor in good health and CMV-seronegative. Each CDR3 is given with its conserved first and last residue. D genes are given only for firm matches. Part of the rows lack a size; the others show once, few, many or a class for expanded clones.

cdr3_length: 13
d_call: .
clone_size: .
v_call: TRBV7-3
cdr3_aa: CASSLRGGTEAFF

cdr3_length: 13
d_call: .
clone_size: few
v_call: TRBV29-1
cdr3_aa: CSDGGPSTDTQYF

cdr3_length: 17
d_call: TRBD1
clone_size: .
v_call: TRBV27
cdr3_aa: CASSQSGQGVSYSPLHF

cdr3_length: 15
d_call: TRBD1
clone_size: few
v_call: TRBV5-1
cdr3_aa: CASSLGDRDTGELFF

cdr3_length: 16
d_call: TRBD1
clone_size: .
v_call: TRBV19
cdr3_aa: CASRMTPGQGSYGYTF

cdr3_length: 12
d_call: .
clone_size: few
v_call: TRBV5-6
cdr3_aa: CASSLARETQYF

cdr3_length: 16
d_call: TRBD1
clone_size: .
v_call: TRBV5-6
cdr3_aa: CASSLGQGFGTDTQYF

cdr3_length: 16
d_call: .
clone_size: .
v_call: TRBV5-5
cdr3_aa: CASSLIFIPSSYEQYF

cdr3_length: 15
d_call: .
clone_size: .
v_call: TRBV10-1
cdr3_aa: CASSGSGGRNTEAFF

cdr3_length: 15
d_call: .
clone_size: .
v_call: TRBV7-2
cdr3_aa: CASSPLGRVVEEQYF

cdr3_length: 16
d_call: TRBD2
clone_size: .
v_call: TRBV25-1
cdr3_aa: CASSERIGTSGNIQYF

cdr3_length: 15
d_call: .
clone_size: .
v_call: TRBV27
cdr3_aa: CASSRDTSRGYGYTF

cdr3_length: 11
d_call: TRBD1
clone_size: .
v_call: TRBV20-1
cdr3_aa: CSAPGGSEAFF

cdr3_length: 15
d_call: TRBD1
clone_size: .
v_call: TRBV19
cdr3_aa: CASSMSRTGSYEQYF

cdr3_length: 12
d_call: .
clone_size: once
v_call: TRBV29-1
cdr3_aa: CSVDSLRETQYF

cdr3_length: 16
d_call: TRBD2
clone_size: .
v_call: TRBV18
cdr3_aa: CASSPASTSGSHEQYF

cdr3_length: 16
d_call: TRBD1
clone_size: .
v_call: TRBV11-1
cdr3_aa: CASSLTPNRGHTEAFF

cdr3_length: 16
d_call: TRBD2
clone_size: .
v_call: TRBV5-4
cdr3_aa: CASSLVTQRGFDTQYF

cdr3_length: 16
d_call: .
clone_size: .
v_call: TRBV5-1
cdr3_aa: CASSLVTGMQTDTQYF

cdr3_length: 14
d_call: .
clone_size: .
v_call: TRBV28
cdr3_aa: CASSLRQSGEKLFF

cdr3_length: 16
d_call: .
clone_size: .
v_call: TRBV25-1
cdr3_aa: CASSASDRGRGEKLFF

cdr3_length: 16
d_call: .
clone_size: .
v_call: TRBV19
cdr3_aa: CASETWGGLRNTEAFF

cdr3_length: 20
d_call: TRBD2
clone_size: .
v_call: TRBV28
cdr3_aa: CASRHPIGLAGLSSYNEQFF

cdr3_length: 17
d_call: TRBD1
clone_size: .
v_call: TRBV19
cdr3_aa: CASRHRQGFATNEKLFF

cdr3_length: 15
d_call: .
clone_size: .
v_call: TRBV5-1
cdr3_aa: CASSYEGANTGELFF

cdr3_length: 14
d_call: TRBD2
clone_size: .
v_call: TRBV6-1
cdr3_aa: CASRSSGSSDTQYF

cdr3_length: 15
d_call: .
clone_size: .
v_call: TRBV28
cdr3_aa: CASSFSPGDSYEQYF

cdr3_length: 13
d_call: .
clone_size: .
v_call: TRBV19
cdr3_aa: CASSGTAGAEQYF

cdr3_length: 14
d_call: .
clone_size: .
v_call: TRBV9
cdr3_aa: CASSPGNNFYGYTF

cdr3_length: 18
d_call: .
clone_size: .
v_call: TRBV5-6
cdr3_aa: CASSLANAGSIRRNTIYF

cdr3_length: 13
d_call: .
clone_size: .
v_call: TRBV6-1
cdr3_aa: CASSDPNKPGYTF

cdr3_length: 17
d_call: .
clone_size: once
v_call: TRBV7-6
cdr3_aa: CASSLAWQGLLGETQYF

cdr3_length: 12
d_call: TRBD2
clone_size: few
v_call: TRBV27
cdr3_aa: CASSLTSGHQYF

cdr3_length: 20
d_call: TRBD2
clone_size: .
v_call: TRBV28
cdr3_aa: CASSPRLAGVSIRSYNEQFF

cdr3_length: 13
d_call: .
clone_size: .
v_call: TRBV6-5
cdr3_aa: CASSYSGYNEQFF

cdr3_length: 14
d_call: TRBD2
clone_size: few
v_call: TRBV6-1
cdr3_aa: CASTGRPRTDTQYF

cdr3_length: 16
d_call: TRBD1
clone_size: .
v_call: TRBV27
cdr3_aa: CASSSLLSGRGREAFF

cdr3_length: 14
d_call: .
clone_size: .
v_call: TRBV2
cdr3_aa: CASSGQARNSPLHF

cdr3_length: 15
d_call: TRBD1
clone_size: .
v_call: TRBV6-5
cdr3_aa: CASSYLPRQGKVYTF

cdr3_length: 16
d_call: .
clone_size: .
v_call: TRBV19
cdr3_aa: CASSIVAGSSGRPQHF

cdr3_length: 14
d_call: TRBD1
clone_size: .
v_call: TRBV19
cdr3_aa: CASRNRGQTGELFF

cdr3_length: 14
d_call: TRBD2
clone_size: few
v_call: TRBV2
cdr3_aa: CASSETLAEETQYF

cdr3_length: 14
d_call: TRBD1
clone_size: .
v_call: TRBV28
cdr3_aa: CASSLSGGDYGYTF

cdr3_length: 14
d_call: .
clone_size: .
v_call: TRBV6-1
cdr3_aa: CASSDQLVDREQFF

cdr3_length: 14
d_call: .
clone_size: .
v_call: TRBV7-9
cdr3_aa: CSSSVERINEKLFF

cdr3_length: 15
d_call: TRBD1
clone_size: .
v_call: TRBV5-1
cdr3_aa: CASSSWTGVNSVAFF

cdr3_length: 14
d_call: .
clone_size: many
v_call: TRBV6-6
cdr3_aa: CASSYSGGTYEQYF

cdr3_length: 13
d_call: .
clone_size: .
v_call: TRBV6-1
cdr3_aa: CASSEGWRDGYTF

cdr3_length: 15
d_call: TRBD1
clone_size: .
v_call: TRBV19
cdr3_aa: CASSRVTGETGELFF

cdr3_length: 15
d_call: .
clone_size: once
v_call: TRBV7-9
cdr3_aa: CASSLVNRQSDTQYF

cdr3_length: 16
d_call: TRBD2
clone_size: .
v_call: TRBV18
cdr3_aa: CASSPLSGGVYNEQFF

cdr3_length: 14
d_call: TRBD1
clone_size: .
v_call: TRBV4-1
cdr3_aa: CASSFRQGADTQYF

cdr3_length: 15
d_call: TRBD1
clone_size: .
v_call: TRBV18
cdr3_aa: CASSPTGAANYEQYF